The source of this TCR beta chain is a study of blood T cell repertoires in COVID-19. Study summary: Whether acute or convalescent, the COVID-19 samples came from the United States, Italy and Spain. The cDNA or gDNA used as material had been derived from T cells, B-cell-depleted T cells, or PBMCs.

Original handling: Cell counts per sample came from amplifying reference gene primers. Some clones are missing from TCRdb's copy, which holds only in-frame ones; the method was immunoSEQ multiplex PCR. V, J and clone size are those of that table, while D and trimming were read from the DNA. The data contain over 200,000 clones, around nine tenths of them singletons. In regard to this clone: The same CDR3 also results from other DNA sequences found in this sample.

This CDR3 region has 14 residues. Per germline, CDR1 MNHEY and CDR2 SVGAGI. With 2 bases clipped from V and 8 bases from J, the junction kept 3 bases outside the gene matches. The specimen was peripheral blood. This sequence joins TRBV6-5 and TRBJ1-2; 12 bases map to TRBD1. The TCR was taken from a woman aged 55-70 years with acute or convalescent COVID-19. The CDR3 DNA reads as TGTGCCAGCAGTTACACGGGACAGGGGGCGGGCTACACCTTC. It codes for CASSYTGQGAGYTF.